The source of this T cell receptor beta chain is a study of blood T cells in healthy people across ages. Regarding the study as a whole: The percentage of naive T cells correlated strongly with TCR beta diversity. Researchers deemed the diversity estimates from one million T cells underestimates.

A second PCR of about 6 to 12 cycles used a sample-barcoded 5' primer and a J-beta primer mix. Via MiXCR, TCRdb re-called the 5' RACE reads, giving one row per CDR3 protein. The repertoire holds around 1,600,000 distinct CDR3 sequences, with roughly two fifths as singletons. This clonotype showed up just a few times. Its antigen remains unknown. The sequence came from a woman in her late teens or twenties in good health. The sequenced material came from blood.

CDR3 loop: CASSQALQGSQPQHF. The CDR3 DNA follows: TGCGCCAGCAGCCAAGCGCTGCAAGGGTCTCAGCCCCAGCATTTT. J is TRBJ1-5 and V is TRBV4-1; no reliable D call. V lost 1 base and J lost 6, with 13 bases in between. Germline V gene data show CDR1 as MGHRA and CDR2 as YSYEKL. This CDR3 region has 15 residues.